The clone carrying this T cell receptor (beta chain) was detected only once. From the RT-PCR reads, TCRdb called clonotypes with MiXCR, one entry per CDR3 protein. The sample includes about 200,000 distinct CDR3 sequences, around 40% of them seen just once. This record comes from a study of patients and donors after allogeneic stem cell transplantation. The V and J ends lost 4 bases and 5 bases, in that order; junction bases with no gene match: 8. The germline CDR1 and CDR2 sequences are SGHRS and YFSETQ. This CDR3 spans 14 amino acids. Sequenced: blood, either unsorted or a sorted T cell fraction (not recorded which). The TCR comes from a human donor who was either an allogeneic HSCT recipient or a stem cell or donor lymphocyte infusion donor (not recorded which). It is not recorded whose cells these are; they may come from a transplant donor. J is TRBJ2-5 and V is TRBV5-1; TRBD1 agrees at 7 bases. CDR3 coding DNA: TGCGCCAGCAGCACCAGACAGGGCCGGGAGACCCAGTACTTC. As protein: CASSTRQGRETQYF.